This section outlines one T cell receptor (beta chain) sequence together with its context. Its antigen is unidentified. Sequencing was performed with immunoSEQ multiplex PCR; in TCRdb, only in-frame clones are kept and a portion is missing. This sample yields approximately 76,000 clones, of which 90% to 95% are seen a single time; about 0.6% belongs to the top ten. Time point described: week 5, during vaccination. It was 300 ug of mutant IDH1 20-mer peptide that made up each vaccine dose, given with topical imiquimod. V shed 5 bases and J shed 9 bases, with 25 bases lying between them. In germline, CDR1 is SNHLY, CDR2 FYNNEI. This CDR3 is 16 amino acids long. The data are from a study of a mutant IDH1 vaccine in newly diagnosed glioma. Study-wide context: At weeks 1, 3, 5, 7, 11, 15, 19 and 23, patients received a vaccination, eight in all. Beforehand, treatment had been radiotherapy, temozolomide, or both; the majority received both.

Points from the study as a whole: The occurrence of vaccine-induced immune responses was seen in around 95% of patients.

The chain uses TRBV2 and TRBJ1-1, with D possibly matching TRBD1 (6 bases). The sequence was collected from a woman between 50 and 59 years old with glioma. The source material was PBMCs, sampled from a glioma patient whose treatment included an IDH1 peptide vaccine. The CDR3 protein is CASSQQGPGGGLQAFF. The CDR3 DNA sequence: TGTGCCAGCAGTCAACAGGGTCCGGGCGGGGGATTGCAAGCTTTCTTT.